The 27 T cell receptor beta chains reported below all come from one sample, sequenced in a study of T cell clones after liver transplantation. The assay was immunoSEQ multiplex PCR, and TCRdb's table has in-frame clones only and misses some. The sample lists roughly 80,000 clones; around four fifths were seen once. Specimen: CD4+ T cells from blood, collected at the 22-month timepoint. Receptor source: a human patient who received a liver transplant. The graft donor may account for some of the T cells.

This clone was seen only once. CDR3 loop: CASSFEQETQYF. CDR3 sequence (DNA): TGTGCCAGCAGCTTCGAACAAGAGACCCAGTACTTC. The chain combines TRBV7-6 with TRBJ2-5; D is undetermined. The CDR3 extends over 12 amino acids. Trimming removed 3 bases at V and 2 bases at J, with 4 bases between. Germline CDR1 is SGHVS and CDR2 is FNYEAQ. The whole variable domain, filled in from reference TRBV7-6 and TRBJ2-5, reads GAGVSQSPRYKVTKRGQDVALRCDPISGHVSLYWYRQALGQGPEFLTYFNYEAQQDKSGLPNDRFSAERPEGSISTLTIQRTEQRDSAMYRCASSFEQETQYFGPGTRLLVL.

This chain links TRBV29-1 with TRBJ2-5; D unclear. The germline CDR1 and CDR2 sequences are SQVTM and ANQGSEA. The V end was cut by 6 bases, the J end by 5 bases, with 16 bases between. The CDR3 loop spans 13 amino acids. The CDR3 spells CSVSTSTLETQYF. In DNA form, the CDR3 reads TGCAGCGTCTCCACCAGTACGTTGGAGACCCAGTACTTC.

The sample holds one count of this clone. The chain is built from TRBV29-1 and TRBJ2-7; tentative D call: TRBD2 (5 bases). With 2 bases removed from V and 7 bases from J, the gap between germline ends came to 15 bases. The CDR3 runs to 13 residues. The germline V gene has CDR1 SQVTM and CDR2 ANQGSEA. CDR3 coding DNA: TGCAGCGTTGAATTGGGTCTCAGAGGGGAGCAGTACTTC. Its protein is CSVELGLRGEQYF.

This chain links TRBV7-2 with TRBJ2-7; 10 bases map to TRBD2. Unmatched junction bases numbered 6, after V lost 1 base and J lost 3 bases. From germline, CDR1 is SGHTA and CDR2 FQGNSA. This CDR3 is 16 amino acids long. The CDR3 reads CASSLGSSGRIYEQYF. The CDR3 DNA is TGTGCCAGCAGCTTAGGTTCTAGCGGGAGAATCTACGAGCAGTACTTC.

The chain links TRBV4-2 to TRBJ2-7, with 10 bases fitting TRBD1. Germline V CDR1 and CDR2: LGHNA, YNFKEQ. The CDR3 contains 15 residues. V dropped 3 bases and J dropped 3; count of bases not matched to a gene: 5. CDR3 residues: CASSQGQGNDYEQYF. The DNA of the CDR3 is TGTGCCAGCAGCCAGGGACAGGGGAACGACTACGAGCAGTACTTC.

The chain recombines TRBV5-1 with TRBJ2-1, with a weak D call TRBD2 (6 bases). The germline V gene has CDR1 SGHRS and CDR2 YFSETQ. The length of the CDR3 is 15 residues. V lost 0 bases and J lost 4, with 11 bases in between. This CDR3 is CASSLGGGDYNEQFF. The CDR3, as DNA: TGCGCCAGCAGCTTGGGTGGCGGGGATTACAATGAGCAGTTCTTC.

This chain connects TRBV5-4 to TRBJ2-5; D unclear. This CDR3 spans 14 amino acids. With 1 base removed from V and 4 bases from J, the gap between germline ends came to 11 bases. The germline CDR1 and CDR2 sequences are SGHNT and YYREEE (reference sequence). The CDR3 here is CASSLTALGETQYF. DNA for the CDR3: TGTGCCAGCAGCTTGACCGCGCTCGGAGAGACCCAGTACTTC.

This clone was seen a few times. CDR3 in amino acids: CASSITGGNTEAFF. Here the CDR3 DNA reads TGTGCCAGTAGTATTACGGGAGGGAACACTGAAGCTTTCTTT. The chain has TRBV19 and TRBJ1-1; the D is unclear. The CDR3 is 14 amino acids. Per germline, CDR1 LNHDA and CDR2 SQIVND (reference sequence). V lost 3 bases to trimming and J lost 1 base, with 9 bases between them.

CDR3 loop: CASGGIGTQVGQPQHF. CDR3 DNA sequence: TGTGCCAGCGGGGGTATCGGGACCCAGGTCGGGCAGCCCCAGCATTTT. V usage is TRBV27 and J usage is TRBJ1-5, with D perhaps TRBD1 (5 bases). CDR1 is MNHEY, CDR2 SMNVEV, per germline (reference sequence). Trimming cost V 8 bases and J 7 bases, with 24 bases left between them. CDR3 length: 16 amino acids.

J is TRBJ2-5 and V is TRBV7-6; no clear D gene. V lost 5 bases to trimming and J lost 2 bases, with 3 bases between them. The CDR3 extends over 11 amino acids. Germline V gives CDR1 SGHVS, CDR2 FNYEAQ. CDR3 protein: CASSQQETQYF. For the CDR3, the DNA is TGTGCCAGCAGCCAACAAGAGACCCAGTACTTC.

This chain uses TRBV11-2 with TRBJ2-7, with 9 positions matching TRBD1. V gave up 5 bases and J gave up 1 base; unmatched junction bases: 3. The CDR3 consists of 14 residues. Germline CDR1 is SGHAT and CDR2 is FQNNGV. CDR3 in amino acids: CASSKTGGSYEQYF. Written as DNA, the CDR3 is TGTGCCAGCAGCAAGACAGGGGGGTCCTACGAGCAGTACTTC. The full variable domain, with the rest looked up from reference TRBV11-2 and TRBJ2-7, is EAGVAQSPRYKIIEKRQSVAFWCNPISGHATLYWYQQILGQGPKLLIQFQNNGVVDDSQLPKDRFSAERLKGVDSTLKIQPAKLEDSAVYLCASSKTGGSYEQYFGPGTRLTVT.

Worth noting for this clone: Additional DNA sequences in this sample encode the identical CDR3. The genes are TRBV4-2 and TRBJ2-5; 8 positions agree with TRBD2. The length of the CDR3 is 15 residues. The germline V gene encodes CDR1 LGHNA and CDR2 YNFKEQ. The V segment lost 3 bases and the J segment 5 bases; nucleotides outside the gene matches: 8. CDR3 protein: CASSQEAGAGETQYF. As DNA, the CDR3 is TGTGCCAGCAGCCAGGAAGCGGGGGCGGGGGAGACCCAGTACTTC.

V and J are TRBV6-5 and TRBJ1-3, with D possibly matching TRBD1 (5 bases). CDR1 and CDR2 from the germline V gene are MNHEY and SVGAGI. Between the trimmed V and J ends, which lost 4 bases and 0 bases, there was a span of 10 bases. CDR3 size: 15 residues. The CDR3 spells CASSLQEYSGNTIYF. The CDR3 DNA reads as TGTGCCAGCAGTTTACAGGAGTACTCTGGAAACACCATATATTTT.

The genes are TRBV25-1 and TRBJ2-7, with TRBD2 as a possible D gene (6 bases). The germline V gene has CDR1 MGHDK and CDR2 SYGVNS. The CDR3 is 16 residues long. V lost 6 bases, J lost 2 bases, and 20 bases lay in between. The CDR3 coding sequence is TGTGCCAGCAGACCCTCGAAGCGGGTGGGGACCTACGAGCAGTACTTC. This sequence encodes CASRPSKRVGTYEQYF.

V usage is TRBV7-2 and J usage is TRBJ1-1; 9 bases match TRBD1. The V gene's germline CDR1 is SGHTA and CDR2 FQGNSA. Trimming took 3 bases from V and 6 from J; bases not matched to a gene: 2. CDR3 size: 13 residues. CDR3 region: CASSLDRGSEAFF. The CDR3 DNA is TGTGCCAGCAGCTTGGACAGGGGATCTGAAGCTTTCTTT.

The V and J genes are TRBV29-1 and TRBJ2-3; D tentatively fits TRBD1 or TRBD2 (5 bases each). Germline lookup yields CDR1 SQVTM and CDR2 ANQGSEA. The V and J ends lost 6 bases and 2 bases respectively, with 15 bases between them. The length of the CDR3 is 14 residues. The CDR3 spells CSVDIPRDTDTQYF. The CDR3 DNA reads TGCAGCGTGGACATACCGAGGGACACAGATACGCAGTATTTT.

The V call is TRBV6-5, the J call TRBJ1-1; no reliable D call. The V end lost 0 bases, the J end lost 2 bases, and 7 bases lay between the germline ends. The CDR3 is made up of 14 amino acids. Germline-derived CDR1 and CDR2 are MNHEY and SVGAGI. For the CDR3, the DNA is TGTGCCAGCAGTTACTCTCCGACTAACACTGAAGCTTTCTTT. Translated, it gives CASSYSPTNTEAFF.

The V call is TRBV28, the J call TRBJ2-3; 10 bases line up with TRBD2. The junction had 5 bases not matched to a gene; V was cut back by 4 bases and J by 1 base. The CDR3 runs 16 residues. The germline CDR1 and CDR2 sequences are MDHEN and SYDVKM. This chain's CDR3 is CASSSPGTSGTDTQYF. CDR3 nucleotide sequence: TGTGCCAGCAGTTCCCCCGGGACTAGCGGCACAGATACGCAGTATTTT.

The chain joins TRBV28 to TRBJ2-1; D perhaps matches TRBD2 (6 bases). Per the germline V gene, CDR1 is MDHEN and CDR2 is SYDVKM. Trimming cost V 6 bases and J 1 base, with 19 bases left between them. This CDR3 region has 17 residues. CDR3 nucleotide sequence: TGTGCCAGCAGGTTAATGGAGGGTGAGTCGTCCTACAATGAGCAGTTCTTC. Protein product: CASRLMEGESSYNEQFF.

The chain couples TRBV5-1 to TRBJ2-1; D is possibly TRBD1 (5 bases). Germline V gene sequence: CDR1 SGHRS, CDR2 YFSETQ. Trimming stripped 0 bases from V and 4 bases from J, with 14 bases between. This CDR3 contains 16 residues. As DNA, the CDR3 is TGCGCCAGCAGCTTGGCCCCCAGGGTTACGTACAATGAGCAGTTCTTC. Protein: CASSLAPRVTYNEQFF.

This chain links TRBV18 with TRBJ2-3; D call uncertain. Germline CDR1 reads KGHSH; CDR2 reads LQKENI. This CDR3 has 14 residues. V shed 1 base and J shed 6 bases, with 11 bases lying between them. CDR3 amino acids: CASSPLPAGDTQYF. In nucleotides, the CDR3 is TGTGCCAGCTCACCACTTCCCGCCGGGGATACGCAGTATTTT.

J is TRBJ1-1 and V is TRBV7-9; D remains unclear. Germline CDR1 is SEHNR and CDR2 is FQNEAQ (reference sequence). Trimming took off 3 bases at V and 6 bases at J, with 11 bases between the two ends. This CDR3 comprises 13 residues. The CDR3 region is CASSLWVYAEAFF. The CDR3 bases are TGTGCCAGCAGCTTGTGGGTATACGCTGAAGCTTTCTTT.

The V gene is TRBV6-1, the J gene TRBJ2-1; perhaps TRBD1 as D (7 bases). This CDR3 comprises 15 residues. V lost 6 bases, J lost 4 bases, and 16 bases lay in between. The germline CDR1 and CDR2 sequences are MNHNS and SASEGT. For the CDR3, the DNA is TGTGCCAGCAGCCGGGACAGAGGGGGGTACAATGAGCAGTTCTTC. Translated, it gives CASSRDRGGYNEQFF.

V and J are TRBV7-2 and TRBJ2-5, with D hard to call. V dropped 0 bases and J dropped 1 base, with 9 bases sitting between them. The CDR3 is made up of 15 amino acids. Germline V gene lookup returns CDR1 SGHTA and CDR2 FQGNSA. The CDR3 loop is CASSLALGPQETQYF. The CDR3 DNA sequence: TGTGCCAGCAGCTTAGCGCTAGGACCCCAAGAGACCCAGTACTTC.

This chain connects TRBV19 to TRBJ2-7; 8 bases match TRBD2. V lost 7 bases to trimming and J lost 4 bases; unmatched junction nucleotides: 9. Germline CDR1 reads LNHDA; CDR2 reads SQIVND (reference sequence). The CDR3 sequence is 14 residues long. As DNA, the CDR3 is TGTGCCAGTACCCAAAGCGGGGGCATATACGAGCAGTACTTC. Protein product: CASTQSGGIYEQYF.

V is TRBV7-2 and J is TRBJ2-1; D uncertain. With 1 base removed from V and 5 bases from J, the gap between germline ends came to 9 bases. The CDR3 spans 14 residues. Germline CDR1 and CDR2: SGHTA and FQGNSA. CDR3: CASSLVGQDNEQFF. As DNA, the CDR3 is TGTGCCAGCAGCTTAGTGGGTCAGGACAATGAGCAGTTCTTC.

This chain connects TRBV15 to TRBJ2-7; the match to TRBD2 covers 7 bases. Germline V gene sequence: CDR1 LNHNV, CDR2 YYDKDF (reference sequence). V trimming: 5 bases; J trimming: 2 bases; junction bases outside the gene matches: 18. There are 18 residues in the CDR3. CDR3 DNA: TGTGCCACCAGCCGCTCAAATCCCCTCCGGGACTACACCTACGAGCAGTACTTC. Protein product: CATSRSNPLRDYTYEQYF. Variable domain in full (rest from reference TRBV15 and TRBJ2-7): DAMVIQNPRYQVTQFGKPVTLSCSQTLNHNVMYWYQQKSSQAPKLLFHYYDKDFNNEADTPDNFQSRRPNTSFCFLDIRSPGLGDTAMYLCATSRSNPLRDYTYEQYFGPGTRLTVT.